Presented here are 29 T cell receptor beta chains from one specimen sequenced in a study of human T cells and chemical hapten exposure. Time point here: pre-sensitization, week 0. The treatment here: therapeutic diphenylcyclopropenone sensitization with weekly scalp DPC. Unfractionated whole blood yielded the extracted total RNA. TCRdb processed the RACE reads anew with MiXCR; each CDR3 protein has one entry. The data hold 40,000 or so distinct CDR3 sequences, with approximately 12% observed a single time. Specimen: whole blood, collected in connection with sensitization to the hapten diphenylcyclopropenone (DPC). The source of these receptors is a woman aged 40 to 50 with alopecia areata. Some clones in this sample may be carry-over from other donors' samples.

The V and J genes are TRBV11-2 and TRBJ2-1; 7 bases map to TRBD2. Trimming took 0 bases from V and 7 from J; bases not matched to a gene: 6. The CDR3 consists of 15 residues. Germline CDR1 and CDR2: SGHAT and FQNNGV. Here the CDR3 DNA reads TGTGCCAGCAGCTTAGATGGCGGGAGCTCGAATGAGCAGTTCTTC. It codes for CASSLDGGSSNEQFF. Using reference TRBV11-2 and TRBJ2-1 for the parts outside the CDR3, the full variable domain is EAGVAQSPRYKIIEKRQSVAFWCNPISGHATLYWYQQILGQGPKLLIQFQNNGVVDDSQLPKDRFSAERLKGVDSTLKIQPAKLEDSAVYLCASSLDGGSSNEQFFGPGTRLTVL.

As to this clonotype: A much larger clonotype is one base distant, so this may be a read error. V is TRBV19 and J is TRBJ2-3; 9 bases are a match to TRBD2. Per germline, CDR1 LNHDA and CDR2 SQIVND (reference sequence). This CDR3 spans 17 amino acids. V lost 4 bases, J lost 5 bases, and 13 bases stayed unmatched. The CDR3, as DNA: TGTGCCAGTAGTAACCCGACCCTAGCGGGGCTCGGAGATACGCAGTATTTT. Translated: CASSNPTLAGLGDTQYF.

Many counts were recorded for this clonotype. The V and J genes are TRBV7-9 and TRBJ1-6; the D is unclear. The CDR3 spans 12 residues. CDR1 and CDR2 (germline): SEHNR, FQNEAQ (reference sequence). V was trimmed by 5 bases and J by 6 bases, leaving 5 bases between them. The CDR3 coding sequence is TGTGCCAGCAGCCGTTTTAATTCACCCCTCCACTTT. It specifies CASSRFNSPLHF.

The table lists this clonotype with many counts. The V gene is TRBV29-1, the J gene TRBJ1-2; D gene uncertain. The CDR3 length is 13 residues. V lost 6 bases to trimming and J lost 1 base, with 12 bases between them. Germline CDR1 and CDR2: SQVTM and ANQGSEA. In nucleotides, the CDR3 is TGCAGCGTGGCTCGTGGGGATAACTATGGCTACACCTTC. Its protein product is CSVARGDNYGYTF.

Of note for this clonotype: A much bigger clone sits one base away, suggesting this may be a read error. The chain carries TRBV21-1 and TRBJ2-2; the table's D call, TRBD1, has no DNA check behind it. TRBV21-1 is listed as a pseudogene. The CDR3 covers 16 residues. The CDR3 DNA reads TGTGCCAGCAGCCCAACGTCGGACAGGAACACCGGGGAGCTGTTTTTT. Residues: CASSPTSDRNTGELFF.

This clonotype was seen only a few times. The genes are TRBV5-1 and TRBJ1-4; no reliable D call. The CDR3 contains 13 residues. Trimming removed 0 bases from V and 3 bases from J, with 3 bases in between. Germline V gene lookup returns CDR1 SGHRS and CDR2 YFSETQ. The CDR3 region has the DNA TGCGCCAGCAGCTTGGGAGCTAATGAAAAACTGTTTTTT. It codes for CASSLGANEKLFF.

The V and J genes are TRBV6-5 and TRBJ2-7, with D maybe TRBD1 (6 bases). V lost 2 bases, J lost 4 bases, and 15 bases lay in between. The germline CDR1 and CDR2 sequences are MNHEY and SVGAGI. CDR3 length: 15 amino acids. The CDR3 region is CASSYDSQGTYEQYF. As DNA, the CDR3 is TGTGCCAGCAGTTACGATTCACAGGGTACTTACGAGCAGTACTTC.

The CDR3 DNA reads as TGTGCCAGCAGCTTCGTACGGGGTGGGTCCGAGCAGTACTTC. It specifies CASSFVRGGSEQYF. The chain has TRBV7-2 and TRBJ2-7, with D perhaps matching TRBD2 (5 bases). Germline CDR1 SGHTA, CDR2 FQGNSA. Trimming took off 3 bases at V and 6 bases at J, with 15 bases between the two ends. CDR3 length: 14 amino acids.

This clonotype was seen ten or more times. The chain links TRBV5-8 to TRBJ2-1, with 7 nucleotides matching TRBD1. The germline V gene encodes CDR1 SGHTS and CDR2 YDEGEE. The CDR3 sequence is 15 residues long. J was trimmed by 0 bases and V by 6 bases; bases with no gene match: 6. The CDR3 reads CASNRQGSSYNEQFF. The CDR3 nucleotides read TGTGCCAGCAACAGACAGGGAAGCTCCTACAATGAGCAGTTCTTC. Drawing the rest from reference TRBV5-8 and TRBJ2-1, the complete variable domain is EAGVTQSPTHLIKTRGQQATLRCSPISGHTSVYWYQQALGLGLQFLLWYDEGEERNRGNFPPRFSGRQFPNYSSELNVNALELEDSALYLCASNRQGSSYNEQFFGPGTRLTVL.

This clonotype has at least ten counts. This rearrangement joins TRBV7-8 to TRBJ2-1; 9 nucleotides align to TRBD1. With 1 base clipped from V and 8 bases from J, the junction kept 6 bases outside the gene matches. Germline V gene lookup returns CDR1 SGHVS and CDR2 FQNEAQ. The CDR3 spans 15 residues. CDR3 coding DNA: TGTGCCAGCAGCTTAGACAGGGGGCGAAGGGATGAGCAGTTCTTC. It translates to CASSLDRGRRDEQFF.

This rearrangement joins TRBV3-1 to TRBJ2-5, with 9 nucleotides matching TRBD2. Germline V lookup: CDR1 LGHDT, CDR2 YNNKEL (reference sequence). V was pared by 0 bases and J by 0 bases, with 5 bases of the junction left unmatched. This CDR3 comprises 17 residues. CDR3 protein: CASSQDWRGGYQETQYF. The CDR3 DNA follows: TGTGCCAGCAGCCAAGATTGGCGGGGGGGTTACCAAGAGACCCAGTACTTC.

This clonotype was counted at least ten times. Here the CDR3 DNA reads TGTGCCAGCAGCTTAGAGTTGCTAGGGGTCAATTCACCCCTCCACTTT. It is translated as CASSLELLGVNSPLHF. The rearrangement uses TRBV7-2 and TRBJ1-6; D possibly corresponds to TRBD1 (5 bases). Per germline, CDR1 SGHTA and CDR2 FQGNSA. The ends were cut back, 1 base at V and 7 bases at J, with 14 bases in the middle. CDR3 length: 16 residues.

The chain is built from TRBV11-2 and TRBJ2-7, with D possibly TRBD1 on 5 matching bases. The CDR3 loop spans 15 amino acids. CDR1 and CDR2 (germline): SGHAT, FQNNGV. V lost 5 bases and J lost 3, with 17 bases in between. CDR3 DNA: TGTGCCAGCAGCCCATCGGGTTGGGGCAACTACGAGCAGTACTTC. Protein sequence: CASSPSGWGNYEQYF.

Ten or more counts support this clonotype. One end of the junction varies from germline; a read error may be responsible. The rearrangement joins TRBV6-6 to TRBJ2-3, with TRBD1 identical over 9 bases. Germline CDR1 reads MNHNY; CDR2 reads SVGAGI (reference sequence). The CDR3 loop spans 10 amino acids. As DNA, the CDR3 is TGTGCCAGTGGACAGGGGTCTATAGATTTT. Amino acid sequence: CASGQGSIDF.

This chain links TRBV7-6 with TRBJ2-5; D unclear. The CDR3 extends over 16 amino acids. V was pared by 2 bases and J by 4 bases, with 17 bases between. Germline V gene data show CDR1 as SGHVS and CDR2 as FNYEAQ. The CDR3 region has the DNA TGTGCCAGCAGCTTACCCCCGACCATGCCTGGAGAGACCCAGTACTTC. Translating gives CASSLPPTMPGETQYF.

With respect to this clonotype: This may stem from a read error, because a much larger clone lies one nucleotide away. The chain has TRBV5-1 and TRBJ2-7, with a tentative D call TRBD2 (5 bases). Per germline, CDR1 SGHRS and CDR2 YFSETQ. This CDR3 region has 11 residues. DNA of the CDR3: TGCACCAGCAGCTTGAGGGACGAGCAGTACTTC. Its translation: CTSSLRDEQYF.

The J gene is TRBJ2-3, the V gene TRBV7-2, with 7 bases aligning to TRBD2. This CDR3 comprises 16 residues. Looked up from germline, CDR1 is SGHTA and CDR2 is FQGNSA. Trimming at V came to 6 bases and at J to 2 bases, leaving 11 bases not matched to a gene. The CDR3 nucleotides read TGTGCCAGCAGGTTTCGGCTAGCGGCGATCACAGATACGCAGTATTTT. Translated: CASRFRLAAITDTQYF.

This clonotype has a count of ten or more. The V call is TRBV5-5, the J call TRBJ2-6; D may be TRBD2 (7 bases). This CDR3 is 17 amino acids long. The germline V gene encodes CDR1 SGHKS and CDR2 YYEKEE (reference sequence). The V gene lost 3 bases and the J gene lost 4 bases, with 17 bases spanning the gap. The CDR3 protein is CASSSTGRGAGANVLTF. The CDR3 coding sequence is TGTGCCAGCAGCTCCACAGGGAGGGGGGCCGGGGCCAACGTCCTGACTTTC.

This clonotype was seen at least ten times. The chain carries TRBV27 and TRBJ1-1; possible D gene TRBD1, 6 bases. V shed 2 bases and J shed 5 bases, with 12 bases lying between them. The CDR3 runs to 14 residues. CDR1 and CDR2 from the germline V gene are MNHEY and SMNVEV (reference sequence). The CDR3 nucleotides are TGTGCCAGCAGTTTAGGCGGGGGGCGAACTGAAGCTTTCTTT. This encodes CASSLGGGRTEAFF.

A word on this clonotype: A read error is possible here, since a much larger clone lies one base away. The gene calls are TRBV29-1 and TRBJ2-7, with D unclear. The V gene's germline CDR1 is SQVTM and CDR2 ANQGSEA. Trimming removed 5 bases from V and 0 bases from J, with 14 bases in between. The CDR3 consists of 14 residues. CDR3 sequence: CSVWHWNGSYEQYF. CDR3 nucleotides: TGCAGCGTTTGGCATTGGAACGGCTCCTACGAGCAGTACTTC.

The rearrangement links TRBV23-1 to TRBJ2-7; D not resolved. TRBV23-1 is given ORF status, its function remaining uncertain. The CDR3 spans 10 residues. V lost 1 base and J 5 bases, leaving 0 bases between the germline ends. The CDR3 protein is CASSQYEQYF. The CDR3 coding sequence is TGCGCCAGCAGTCAATACGAGCAGTACTTC.

This clonotype was detected ten times or more. This chain joins TRBV19 and TRBJ2-1, with D possibly being TRBD2 (5 bases). The V end lost 10 bases, the J end lost 7 bases, and 14 bases lay between the germline ends. CDR1 is LNHDA and CDR2 is SQIVND in the germline V gene (reference sequence). The length of the CDR3 is 12 residues. CDR3 loop: CATLSELNEQFF. DNA for the CDR3: TGTGCCACCCTTAGCGAGTTGAATGAGCAGTTCTTC.

The V gene is TRBV28, the J gene TRBJ2-3; 8 bases are shared with TRBD2. The germline CDR1 and CDR2 sequences are MDHEN and SYDVKM. The CDR3 consists of 15 residues. V trimming: 6 bases; J trimming: 2 bases; junction bases outside the gene matches: 7. The CDR3, as DNA: TGTGCCAGCAGCCCCACTAGCGGAAACACAGATACGCAGTATTTT. Translating it yields CASSPTSGNTDTQYF.

Many counts were recorded for this clonotype. This rearrangement joins TRBV9 to TRBJ1-2, with a possible D match to TRBD1 (5 bases). Per the germline V gene, CDR1 is SGDLS and CDR2 is YYNGEE. The CDR3 extends over 16 amino acids. Trimming shortened V by 4 bases and J by 2 bases, and 18 bases separated the two germline ends. CDR3 DNA sequence: TGTGCCAGCAGCCAAGGACCCAGACAGACCAACTATGGCTACACCTTC. As protein: CASSQGPRQTNYGYTF.

At least ten counts were recorded for this clonotype. The V gene is TRBV6-5, the J gene TRBJ2-1, with 12 bases identical to TRBD2. V gave up 2 bases and J gave up 8 bases; unmatched junction bases: 4. This CDR3 has 15 amino acids. CDR1 is MNHEY, CDR2 SVGAGI, per germline. The CDR3 bases are TGTGCCAGCAGTTACGGAGGACTAGCGGGACATGAGCAGTTCTTC. This translates into CASSYGGLAGHEQFF.

The rearrangement uses TRBV20-1 and TRBJ2-4; perhaps D is TRBD1 or TRBD2 (5 bases each). The CDR3 is made up of 15 amino acids. V lost 6 bases to trimming and J lost 2 bases, with 17 bases between them. Germline loops: CDR1 DFQATT, CDR2 SNEGSKA (reference sequence). CDR3 sequence (DNA): TGCAGTGCCCCCGGGACCCCCGATCCCAAAAACATTCAGTACTTC. Protein product: CSAPGTPDPKNIQYF.

This clonotype was detected many times. This chain connects TRBV7-3 to TRBJ2-3; D is undetermined. The CDR3 extends over 17 amino acids. Looked up from germline, CDR1 is SGHTA and CDR2 is FQGTGA. Trimming took off 1 base at V and 1 base at J, with 15 bases between the two ends. The CDR3 bases are TGTGCCAGCAGCTTAAGCCTTGCACATATGCGCACAGATACGCAGTATTTT. Amino acid sequence: CASSLSLAHMRTDTQYF.

This clonotype was seen at least ten times. CDR3 in DNA: TGCAGTGCTAGAATGGTTTCTAGCTATGGCTACACCTTC. The encoded protein is CSARMVSSYGYTF. J is TRBJ1-2 and V is TRBV20-1; D is unclear. V lost 2 bases to trimming and J lost 4 bases, with 11 bases between them. There are 13 residues in the CDR3. Per germline, CDR1 DFQATT and CDR2 SNEGSKA (reference sequence).

A note on this clonotype: A much larger clone lies a single base off, so this may be a read error. The chain links TRBV29-1 to TRBJ2-7; D unclear. CDR1 and CDR2 (germline): SQVTM, ANQGSEA. The CDR3 sequence is 13 residues long. The ends were cut back, 6 bases at V and 6 bases at J, with 18 bases in the middle. CDR3 sequence (DNA): TGCAGCGTGCGTCCGTATGGGGAAGCCGAGCAGTACTTC. Its protein product is CSVRPYGEAEQYF.